The T cell receptor (beta chain) described here comes from a study of blood T cell repertoires in COVID-19 (dated by TCRdb to the early 2020s). For the wider study: Samples from collaborators originated in the United States, Italy and Spain and spanned both the acute and convalescent phases of COVID-19. Where available, HLA class I and class II types were taken from metadata supplied by the sample provider and were not determined by assay-based typing. Sample metadata almost always included a de-identified subject ID, COVID-19 status, age in years and sex. The material from the prospective study consisted of cDNA or gDNA derived from T cells, B-cell-depleted T cells, or PBMCs. The repertoires were released in a freely available public database meant as a resource for research on the immune response to SARS-CoV-2. Subjects who had been exposed to COVID-19, were actively infected with it, or had recovered from it provided the deeply sampled blood TCRbeta repertoires that made up the dataset. Samples came from the ongoing ImmuneRACE study (first 160 participants) plus 1,254 subjects from 6 global collaborators. Broader findings and caveats from the paper: The amount of clinical and demographic metadata varied by source and participant and was provided uncurated.

Participants in the prospective study were enrolled through a virtual design, were aged about 18 to 100 years, and lived in fewer than 30 United States geographic areas. Cohort assignment in the prospective study relied on participant-reported clinical history from a screening survey and a study questionnaire. Recovered participants in ImmuneRACE Cohort 3 were defined by two consecutive negative NP/OP PCR tests, clearance by a healthcare professional, or resolution of symptoms. Mobile phlebotomists in the prospective study collected whole blood, serum and a nasopharyngeal or oropharyngeal swab from every participant. Over a roughly two-month period, participants in the prospective study had the option of providing additional blood draws and questionnaires. Before DNA extraction, prospective study blood samples were shipped either frozen or at room temperature. The germline V gene provides CDR1 MDHEN and CDR2 SYDVKM. There are 14 amino acids in the CDR3, from cysteine to phenylalanine inclusive. Just CDR3 DNA is preserved here, 42 bases in frame from base 1. Between the V and J ends, shortened by 3 bases and 5 bases respectively, the junction contains 11 bases.

TCRbeta CDR3 regions were amplified from genomic DNA by means of the immunoSEQ Assay, a bias-controlled multiplex PCR. Under the source paper's analysis protocol: Within the assay, amplification of reference gene primers was used to estimate how many nucleated cells each sample contained. To quantify the absolute abundance of each unique TCRbeta CDR3 rearrangement, sequence reads were collapsed and filtered. For each sample, productive Simpson clonality was calculated as the square root of Simpson's diversity index over productive rearrangements. The table comes from immuneACCESS by way of TCRdb, which keeps in-frame sequences with V and J called. Part of the clones is missing from these tables; in studies checked, under half for an unresolved V gene and the rest for unknown reasons. The D gene and trimming were derived from the DNA, and the V and J assignments and clone size from that table. For this sample there are approximately 100,000 clones; 65% to 90% appear just once. The top ten clones comprise approximately 2.6% of the sample.

Of note for this clone: No antigen is known for it. Base-call qualities are not available, and no considerably larger clone is one nucleotide away.

The sequence was obtained from a woman aged 45 to 65 who had recovered from COVID-19. The chain couples TRBV28 to TRBJ2-1, and possibly TRBD2, on 5 matching bases. The sequenced sample was PBMCs or T cells enriched from blood (not recorded which). The nucleotide sequence is given as TGTGCCAGCAGTTTTTCGACGGGAAACAATGAGCAGTTCTTC. Translated, this is CASSFSTGNNEQFF.